This T cell receptor beta chain was captured by sequencing in a study of T-cell reconstitution after alpha-beta-depleted transplantation in children. Study conclusions and caveats: In patients about two months after transplant, alpha-beta T cells reportedly arose from several hundred expanded graft clones. Some patients showed high day-60 TCRbeta diversity, which derived from surviving recipient T cells and thymic progenitors.

This clonotype was detected once. Its antigen is not known. Preparing the TCRbeta library involved the use of unique molecular identifiers. TCRdb ran MiXCR on the PCR reads and lists one entry per CDR3 protein. The table shows fewer than 400,000 distinct CDR3 sequences, with more than 20% occurring only once. V was cut by 0 bases and J by 3 bases, with 10 bases left in between. CDR3 size: 14 residues. Germline-derived CDR1 and CDR2 are SGDLS and YYNGEE. The clonotype was recovered from a male patient aged 10 to 17 who had a stem cell transplant for acute lymphoblastic leukemia, so the T cells may come from the graft donor. The chain joins TRBV9 to TRBJ2-7, with D unresolved. The sample here was PBMCs, mostly from graft donor cells, taken 180 days after TCRalphabeta/CD19-depleted stem cell transplant. The CDR3 DNA reads TGTGCCAGCAGCGTAGCGGGCACCTACTACGAGCAGTACTTC. This codes for CASSVAGTYYEQYF.